One sample yielded the 31 T cell receptor beta chains listed below, sequenced in a study of vaccination and CD4 T cells after COVID-19. As to time point: late sampling 161 to 241 days after vaccination in a few convalescent patients. The treatment here: approximately nine-day PBMC culture with coronavirus spike peptide pools or control peptides (ViraFEST assay). Sequenced with the Oncomine TCR Beta short-read assay was DNA taken from cultured CD4+ T cells. From the PCR reads, TCRdb called clonotypes with MiXCR, one entry per CDR3 protein. The sample lists around 25,000 distinct CDR3 sequences; less than 40% were seen once. Their cognate antigens are unknown. Sequencing used CD4+ T cells from blood, cultured in vitro, obtained about 7 months after SARS-CoV-2 vaccination. These receptors came from a human donor who had recovered from COVID-19.

This clonotype was counted only a few times. This chain links TRBV21-1 with TRBJ2-7; the DNA was not used to check the table's D call, TRBD1. TRBV21-1 is a pseudogene segment. The CDR3 has 14 residues. The DNA of the CDR3 is TGTGCCAGCAGCAGCCGGGGGGCTTCCTACGAGCAGTACTTC. It yields the protein CASSSRGASYEQYF.

CDR3 loop: CASSERDRGNTEAFF. The CDR3 region has the DNA TGTGCCAGCAGTGAAAGGGACAGGGGGAACACTGAAGCTTTCTTT. This chain uses TRBV6-1 with TRBJ1-1; 10 bases map to TRBD1. V gave up 2 bases and J gave up 1 base; unmatched junction bases: 1. Per germline, CDR1 MNHNS and CDR2 SASEGT. CDR3 length: 15 amino acids.

The rearrangement links TRBV6-1 to TRBJ1-1, with 11 nucleotides matching TRBD1. This CDR3 has 17 amino acids. Germline loops: CDR1 MNHNS, CDR2 SASEGT. V shed 6 bases, J shed 4 bases, and the junction held 13 bases outside the gene matches. In nucleotides, the CDR3 is TGTGCCAGCAGACCTATCCCGGGACAGGGGGTTTCCACTGAAGCTTTCTTT. It is translated as CASRPIPGQGVSTEAFF.

This clonotype was counted only a few times. The chain joins TRBV6-5 to TRBJ1-1; a weak D match, TRBD1 (6 bases). Germline assignment: CDR1 MNHEY and CDR2 SVGAGI. CDR3 length equals 14 residues. The V gene lost 4 bases and the J gene lost 0 bases, with 9 bases spanning the gap. CDR3 nucleotide sequence: TGTGCCAGCAGTTCGACAGGATTGAACACTGAAGCTTTCTTT. Its translation: CASSSTGLNTEAFF.

This clonotype was seen only a few times. This chain connects TRBV7-6 to TRBJ1-1, with D possibly being TRBD1 (5 bases). The germline gives CDR1 SGHVS, CDR2 FNYEAQ. Trimming took 4 bases from V and 2 from J, leaving 11 bases between them. The CDR3 is made up of 14 amino acids. In nucleotides, the CDR3 is TGTGCCAGCAGCTCCTCAGGGCCTAACACTGAAGCTTTCTTT. Translation: CASSSSGPNTEAFF.

This clonotype has more than one count but fewer than ten. The chain joins TRBV7-2 to TRBJ2-7; 8 bases match TRBD2. CDR3 size: 16 residues. Germline V gene sequence: CDR1 SGHTA, CDR2 FQGNSA. J lost 2 bases, V lost 5 bases, and 11 bases had no gene match. The CDR3 DNA reads TGTGCCAGCAGCCAGGAAGCTAGCGGGCCTACCTACGAGCAGTACTTC. Translating it yields CASSQEASGPTYEQYF.

V is TRBV6-1 and J is TRBJ2-1; 13 nucleotides match TRBD2. There are 17 residues in the CDR3. CDR1 is MNHNS and CDR2 is SASEGT in the germline V gene. V trimming: 4 bases; J trimming: 9 bases; junction bases outside the gene matches: 12. The CDR3 region is CASSGRRTSGSFSEQFF. CDR3 bases: TGTGCCAGCAGTGGGCGAAGGACTAGCGGGAGCTTTAGTGAGCAGTTCTTC.

This chain joins TRBV7-2 and TRBJ2-5; D may be TRBD1 or TRBD2 (5 bases each). This CDR3 is built from 14 residues. V gave up 5 bases and J gave up 4 bases, with 14 bases separating them. Germline CDR1 is SGHTA and CDR2 is FQGNSA. The DNA of the CDR3 is TGTGCCAGCAGCCCTATTGAGGGGCCAGAGACCCAGTACTTC. It specifies CASSPIEGPETQYF.

This sequence joins TRBV5-4 and TRBJ2-5; 10 bases are shared with TRBD2. Per germline, CDR1 SGHNT and CDR2 YYREEE (reference sequence). With 1 base clipped from V and 4 bases from J, the junction kept 7 bases outside the gene matches. The CDR3 covers 16 residues. CDR3: CASSLLLAGVGETQYF. CDR3 coding DNA: TGTGCCAGCAGCTTGCTGCTAGCGGGAGTAGGAGAGACCCAGTACTTC.

This clonotype appeared a few times. The chain uses TRBV20-1 and TRBJ2-7; a possible D gene is TRBD2 (7 bases). Germline V gives CDR1 DFQATT, CDR2 SNEGSKA (reference sequence). The CDR3 sequence is 12 residues long. The CDR3 spells CSLGGGPYEQYF. The CDR3 DNA sequence: TGCAGCCTAGGGGGGGGGCCCTACGAGCAGTACTTC.

The chain recombines TRBV6-1 with TRBJ2-3; the D call may be TRBD1 or TRBD2 (5 bases each). V lost 6 bases, J lost 2 bases, and 12 bases lay in between. This CDR3 is 14 amino acids long. From germline, CDR1 is MNHNS and CDR2 SASEGT. CDR3 in amino acids: CASSQTGATDTQYF. CDR3 DNA: TGTGCCAGCAGCCAAACCGGGGCCACAGATACGCAGTATTTT.

This clonotype is medium-sized. CDR3 sequence (DNA): TGCAGTGCTACGGGACTAGCGGGAGTGAGGGAGCAGTACTTC. Translating gives CSATGLAGVREQYF. The chain carries TRBV20-1 and TRBJ2-7; TRBD2 aligns across 14 bases. From germline, CDR1 is DFQATT and CDR2 SNEGSKA (reference sequence). J gave up 7 bases and V 4 bases, and 6 bases lay outside the gene matches. The CDR3 totals 14 residues.

The gene calls are TRBV7-3 and TRBJ1-2; D remains ambiguous. The CDR3 loop spans 13 amino acids. The V end was cut by 4 bases, the J end by 8 bases, with 14 bases between. Germline values: CDR1 SGHTA, CDR2 FQGTGA. The CDR3 spells CASSYRAGRGYTF. The CDR3 nucleotides are TGTGCCAGCAGCTACCGAGCAGGACGGGGCTACACCTTC.

The V call is TRBV6-1, the J call TRBJ2-1; TRBD1 agrees at 11 bases. CDR1 and CDR2 (germline): MNHNS, SASEGT. J lost 8 bases, V lost 5 bases, and 11 bases had no gene match. The CDR3 is 16 residues long. In DNA, the CDR3 is TGTGCCAGCAGTCCTCTAGGACAGGGGGCTTTAGATGAGCAGTTCTTC. It specifies CASSPLGQGALDEQFF.

The genes are TRBV19 and TRBJ2-1; the match to TRBD2 covers 12 bases. J gave up 6 bases and V 5 bases, and 8 bases lay outside the gene matches. This CDR3 region has 16 residues. Germline V CDR1 and CDR2: LNHDA, SQIVND (reference sequence). The CDR3 is CASSSLAGGRSNEQFF. In nucleotides, the CDR3 is TGTGCCAGTAGTTCCCTAGCGGGAGGGCGAAGCAATGAGCAGTTCTTC.

The rearrangement uses TRBV5-1 and TRBJ2-5; 11 bases agree with TRBD2. The CDR3 sequence is 19 residues long. The V gene end was trimmed by 0 bases and the J gene end by 5 bases; junction bases not matched to a gene: 15. Germline V gene lookup returns CDR1 SGHRS and CDR2 YFSETQ. The CDR3 loop reads CASSLAPLLAGDGKETQYF. The CDR3 coding sequence is TGCGCCAGCAGCTTGGCACCCCTACTAGCGGGAGACGGAAAGGAGACCCAGTACTTC.

This sequence joins TRBV18 and TRBJ2-5; D is uncertain. CDR1 is KGHSH, CDR2 LQKENI, per germline. CDR3 length equals 12 residues. The ends were cut back, 4 bases at V and 5 bases at J, with 8 bases in the middle. In nucleotides, the CDR3 is TGTGCCAGCTCACAGGGAAGGGAGACCCAGTACTTC. This encodes CASSQGRETQYF.

This clonotype was observed a few times. The rearrangement links TRBV24-1 to TRBJ1-1; no reliable D call. V was shortened by 3 bases and J by 5 bases, with 15 bases between the two germline ends. The V gene's germline CDR1 is KGHDR and CDR2 SFDVKD. The CDR3 contains 15 residues. The CDR3 nucleotides read TGTGCCACCAGTGATCCACACAGCGGGCAGACTGAAGCTTTCTTT. Translated: CATSDPHSGQTEAFF.

By share, this clonotype ranks as medium-sized. The rearrangement joins TRBV15 to TRBJ2-1; D assignment may be TRBD1 or TRBD2 (5 bases each). Germline-derived CDR1 and CDR2 are LNHNV and YYDKDF (reference sequence). The CDR3 contains 16 residues. V shed 3 bases and J shed 4 bases, with 16 bases lying between them. CDR3 residues: CATSRMRGSGYNEQFF. CDR3 DNA: TGTGCCACCAGCAGGATGAGGGGATCGGGTTACAATGAGCAGTTCTTC.

This chain links TRBV24-1 with TRBJ2-1; D is unresolved. The CDR3 is 15 residues long. Germline CDR1 KGHDR, CDR2 SFDVKD. The V and J ends lost 0 bases and 9 bases respectively, with 14 bases between them. In DNA, the CDR3 is TGTGCCACCAGTGATTTGGCTACCCGGACGGGTGAGCAGTTCTTC. Protein: CATSDLATRTGEQFF.

The rearrangement joins TRBV20-1 to TRBJ2-7; TRBD2 agrees at 11 bases. V trimming: 1 base; J trimming: 1 base; junction bases outside the gene matches: 9. Per the germline V gene, CDR1 is DFQATT and CDR2 is SNEGSKA (reference sequence). This CDR3 is built from 17 residues. In DNA form, the CDR3 reads TGCAGTGCTAGAGCGGGTAGCGGGAGGGCCAGGTCCTACGAGCAGTACTTC. Protein: CSARAGSGRARSYEQYF.

This clonotype is medium-sized in the sample. The chain has TRBV7-2 and TRBJ2-5; no clear D gene. Trimming took off 4 bases at V and 5 bases at J, with 14 bases between the two ends. From germline, CDR1 is SGHTA and CDR2 FQGNSA. This CDR3 comprises 14 residues. The CDR3 protein is CASSSTGSGETQYF. CDR3 coding DNA: TGTGCCAGCAGCTCGACGGGCAGTGGGGAGACCCAGTACTTC.

The rearrangement uses TRBV7-2 and TRBJ1-1; the D gene is possibly TRBD1 (5 bases). The CDR3 is 13 residues long. Germline loops: CDR1 SGHTA, CDR2 FQGNSA. With 2 bases removed from V and 11 bases from J, the gap between germline ends came to 15 bases. Written as DNA, the CDR3 is TGTGCCAGCAGCTTATCTCGGAGGGGCGAGGCTTTCTTT. Translation gives CASSLSRRGEAFF.

The chain carries TRBV7-3 and TRBJ2-6; D gene ambiguous. This CDR3 has 17 residues. Per germline, CDR1 SGHTA and CDR2 FQGTGA. Trimming pared 0 bases from V and 0 bases from J, leaving 9 bases between. The CDR3 region has the DNA TGTGCCAGCAGCTTAACTGGCAGGAGCTCTGGGGCCAACGTCCTGACTTTC. Translation gives CASSLTGRSSGANVLTF.

This clonotype was seen only a few times. This chain uses TRBV20-1 with TRBJ2-6, with D tentatively TRBD1 (6 bases). Trimming stripped 4 bases from V and 2 bases from J, with 9 bases between. Germline values: CDR1 DFQATT, CDR2 SNEGSKA (reference sequence). This CDR3 has 14 residues. CDR3 nucleotides: TGCAGTGCTACGAAGGGGGCTGGGGCCAACGTCCTGACTTTC. Amino acid sequence: CSATKGAGANVLTF.

This chain connects TRBV6-1 to TRBJ2-1; 7 bases match TRBD1. Germline CDR1 is MNHNS and CDR2 is SASEGT. The length of the CDR3 is 17 residues. V was clipped by 6 bases and J by 2 bases; unmatched bases: 13. The CDR3 nucleotides read TGTGCCAGCAGCAAACAACAGGGGTCTTTGACCTACAATGAGCAGTTCTTC. This encodes CASSKQQGSLTYNEQFF.

The V and J genes are TRBV6-5 and TRBJ2-7; TRBD2 matches at 11 bases. Trimming cost V 4 bases and J 3 bases; bases outside gene matches: 2. Germline V gives CDR1 MNHEY, CDR2 SVGAGI. There are 14 residues in the CDR3. The CDR3 here is CASSSGTSGYEQYF. The CDR3 bases are TGTGCCAGCAGTTCCGGGACTAGCGGCTACGAGCAGTACTTC.

This clonotype was seen only a few times. V usage is TRBV6-1 and J usage is TRBJ2-3; possibly TRBD1 for D (5 bases). Germline lookup yields CDR1 MNHNS and CDR2 SASEGT. Trimming removed 5 bases at V and 5 bases at J, with 17 bases between. The CDR3 extends over 15 amino acids. The CDR3 nucleotides are TGTGCCAGCAGTCCCATGATGCAGGGAATAGATACGCAGTATTTT. It encodes CASSPMMQGIDTQYF.

The chain joins TRBV6-1 to TRBJ2-3, with 10 bases identical to TRBD1. Germline CDR1 reads MNHNS; CDR2 reads SASEGT. CDR3 length equals 13 residues. Trimming removed 10 bases from V and 5 bases from J; junction bases left unmatched: 6. CDR3 amino acids: CATRDRGEDTQYF. CDR3 nucleotide sequence: TGTGCCACCAGGGACAGGGGTGAAGATACGCAGTATTTT.

This clonotype was detected a few times. The chain is built from TRBV27 and TRBJ1-6, with D possibly matching TRBD1 (6 bases). Germline CDR1 is MNHEY and CDR2 is SMNVEV (reference sequence). Trimming took off 6 bases at V and 7 bases at J, with 10 bases between the two ends. The CDR3 is 13 residues long. The CDR3 coding sequence is TGTGCCAGCAGGTGGACAGTAAATTCACCCCTCCACTTT. This translates into CASRWTVNSPLHF.

The chain carries TRBV6-4 and TRBJ2-3; TRBD2 matches at 7 bases. This CDR3 region has 15 residues. CDR1 MRHNA and CDR2 SNTAGT come from the germline V gene. V lost 2 bases, J lost 1 base, and 3 bases stayed unmatched. The CDR3 DNA follows: TGTGCCAGCAGTGACGGGGCGGGAGGCACAGATACGCAGTATTTT. Residues: CASSDGAGGTDTQYF.